Listed below are T cell receptor beta chains from one sample, sequenced in a study of OX40 agonist ivuxolimab in advanced cancers. Produced via immunoSEQ multiplex PCR; TCRdb's table is partial and in-frame only. The sample records under 95,000 clones, approximately 88% being singletons. This sample comprised CD4+ or CD8+ T cells sorted from blood, obtained in a trial of the OX40 agonist ivuxolimab. These receptor sequences come from an adult with an advanced solid tumor such as melanoma, head and neck, liver or kidney cancer. Both conserved end residues are part of each CDR3. D genes are given only for firm matches. The listing skips clone size in some rows; elsewhere it reads once, few, many or a size class.

length,V,J,D,size,DNA,CDR3
15,TRBV6-6,TRBJ1-5,.,.,TGTGCCAGCAGTTACTTCCCCAGGGGACGTCAGCCCCAGCATTTT,CASSYFPRGRQPQHF
14,TRBV10-2,TRBJ2-5,.,.,TGCGCCAGCACCATGGGCACAGCTCAAGAGACCCAGTACTTC,CASTMGTAQETQYF
13,TRBV6-6,TRBJ1-1,.,.,TGTGCCAGCAGCAAGACGGACGTCGGGGGAGCTTTCTTT,CASSKTDVGGAFF
15,TRBV7-6,TRBJ2-3,.,.,TGTGCCAGCAGCTCAGGGGGCGCGGGGGCAGATACGCAGTATTTT,CASSSGGAGADTQYF
14,TRBV5-1,TRBJ1-1,TRBD1,few,TGCGCCAGCAGCTTCACGGGACAGATCACTGAAGCTTTCTTT,CASSFTGQITEAFF
21,TRBV28,TRBJ1-2,.,.,TGTGCCAGCAGTTTACCCCGAGTTCTGAGCACAGGGTTTTTGAGGGGGGATGGCTACACCTTC,CASSLPRVLSTGFLRGDGYTF
12,TRBV30,TRBJ1-2,.,.,TGTGCCTGGAATCCGGGGGCCTATGGCTACACCTTC,CAWNPGAYGYTF
15,TRBV25-1,TRBJ2-7,.,.,TGTGCCAGCAGTGCGAGGGCTAGAGGTGCCTACGAGCAGTACTTC,CASSARARGAYEQYF
15,TRBV5-4,TRBJ1-1,TRBD1,.,TGTGCCAGCAGCCCACGGGACAGGATGAACACTGAAGCTTTCTTT,CASSPRDRMNTEAFF
13,TRBV30,TRBJ1-2,.,.,TGTGCCGGATGGGCAGCGCTTAACTATGGCTACACCTTC,CAGWAALNYGYTF
13,TRBV2,TRBJ1-5,.,.,TGTGCCAGCCTGAGGGGAGGAAATCAGCCCCAGCATTTT,CASLRGGNQPQHF
13,TRBV7-3,TRBJ1-5,.,.,TGTGCCAGCAGCTTAGAAAGGGGGGGGCCCCAGCATTTT,CASSLERGGPQHF
14,TRBV4-2,TRBJ1-1,.,.,TGTGCCAGCAGCCAAGATTTACGGGACACTGAAGCTTTCTTT,CASSQDLRDTEAFF
15,TRBV7-9,TRBJ1-6,.,.,TGTGCCAGCAGCCCTACTTCGGGAGGGGGTTCACCCCTCCACTTT,CASSPTSGGGSPLHF
13,TRBV9,TRBJ1-1,TRBD1,.,TGTGCCAGCAGTTTTAGACAGGGCGGTGAAGCTTTCTTT,CASSFRQGGEAFF
13,TRBV18,TRBJ1-5,.,.,TGTGCCAGCTCACCGGACCGGGTTCAGCCCCAGCATTTT,CASSPDRVQPQHF
15,TRBV11-2,TRBJ2-7,.,once,TGTGCCAGCAGCTTTGGTTCAGGGGTCCAAAACGAGCAGTACTTC,CASSFGSGVQNEQYF
15,TRBV18,TRBJ2-3,.,.,TGTGCCAGCTCACCCGGACAGCCTAGCACAGATACGCAGTATTTT,CASSPGQPSTDTQYF
15,TRBV14,TRBJ1-1,TRBD1,.,TGTGCCAGCAGTACCCTGGCAGGGGGCAACACTGAAGCTTTCTTT,CASSTLAGGNTEAFF
18,TRBV15,TRBJ2-6,.,.,TGTGCCACCAGCAGAGGATGGGGCGGGTCCTCTGGGGCCAACGTCCTGACTTTC,CATSRGWGGSSGANVLTF
14,TRBV28,TRBJ1-6,.,few,TGTGCCAGCAGTTTTGAGAGGGCGGCTTCACCCCTCCACTTT,CASSFERAASPLHF
13,TRBV6-4,TRBJ1-6,.,.,TGTGCCAGCAGTGACGAGGGGGGCTCACCCCTCCACTTT,CASSDEGGSPLHF
15,TRBV7-2,TRBJ2-5,TRBD1,.,TGTGCCAGCAGCTGGCCGGGACAGGGAGGGGAGACCCAGTACTTC,CASSWPGQGGETQYF
14,TRBV7-3,TRBJ2-3,.,.,TGTGCCAGCAGCTTAGTTATAGGCACAGATACGCAGTATTTT,CASSLVIGTDTQYF
15,TRBV6-6,TRBJ1-1,.,.,TGTGCCAGCACTTTTGGTGCGACAGGAGGGCTAAGGGGTTTCTTT,CASTFGATGGLRGFF
15,TRBV5-8,TRBJ1-2,.,.,TGTGCCAGCAGCTTGGCTCAAGGGTTAGGCTATGGCTACACCTTC,CASSLAQGLGYGYTF
16,TRBV2,TRBJ2-7,.,.,TGTGCCAGCAGTGTTTCCCACACTACCTCCAATTACGAGCAGTACTTC,CASSVSHTTSNYEQYF
15,TRBV7-2,TRBJ1-5,.,.,TGTGCCAGCAGCTTAGGGGTCAGTGACAATCAGCCCCAGCATTTT,CASSLGVSDNQPQHF
17,TRBV12-2,TRBJ1-2,.,.,TGTGCAAGTCGCTTAGACCATCGACTGGGGAGGAACTATGGCTACACCTTC,CASRLDHRLGRNYGYTF
14,TRBV7-2,TRBJ2-5,TRBD1,.,TGTGCCAGCAGCTGGACAGGTTCCCAAGAGACCCAGTACTTC,CASSWTGSQETQYF
18,TRBV7-6,TRBJ1-3,.,.,TGTGCCAGCAGCCCTTGGTTGGACAGAAGTTTCTCTGGAAACACCATATATTTT,CASSPWLDRSFSGNTIYF
19,TRBV28,TRBJ2-2,TRBD2,.,TGTGCCAGCAGTTTATGGGCTAGCGGGAGCCGATTGAACACCGGGGAGCTGTTTTTT,CASSLWASGSRLNTGELFF
17,TRBV10-1,TRBJ1-3,TRBD1,.,TGCGCCAGCAGTGAGTCGACAGGGGGCGCATCTGGAAACACCATATATTTT,CASSESTGGASGNTIYF
14,TRBV6-1,TRBJ2-1,.,.,TGTGCCAGCAGTGATGGGCTAGCTGACAATGAGCAGTTCTTC,CASSDGLADNEQFF
16,TRBV28,TRBJ2-7,TRBD2,.,TGTGCCAGCAGTCCCCCAACGGGGGGGAGCTCCTACGAGCAGTACTTC,CASSPPTGGSSYEQYF
12,TRBV7-2,TRBJ1-6,.,.,TGTGCCAGCAGCTTAGTTCGTTCACCCCTCCACTTT,CASSLVRSPLHF
14,TRBV6-6,TRBJ1-1,.,.,TGTGCCAGCAGTTACTCGGGGAGGGCGGCTGAAGCTTTCTTT,CASSYSGRAAEAFF
16,TRBV4-1,TRBJ2-1,TRBD1,.,TGCGCCAGCAGCCAACCCGGACAGGGGGCTCTAAATGAGCAGTTCTTC,CASSQPGQGALNEQFF
16,TRBV30,TRBJ1-3,.,.,TGTGCCTGGAGAAAATGGGGGGCAACCTCTGGAAACACCATATATTTT,CAWRKWGATSGNTIYF
11,TRBV6-5,TRBJ1-1,.,.,TGTGCCAGCAGCTACTACACTGAAGCTTTCTTT,CASSYYTEAFF
13,TRBV2,TRBJ2-7,.,.,TGTGCCAGCAGTGAATATAGGGTGGGGGAGCAGTACTTC,CASSEYRVGEQYF
13,TRBV7-9,TRBJ2-3,.,.,TGTGCCAGCAGCTTGGTTATTTTAGATACGCAGTATTTT,CASSLVILDTQYF
13,TRBV28,TRBJ2-5,.,.,TGTGCCAGCAGTTTAAATTCGCAAGAGACCCAGTACTTC,CASSLNSQETQYF
17,TRBV5-5,TRBJ1-4,.,.,TGTGCCAGCAGCCTAGATGGAGGTCCAGGCAGTAATGAAAAACTGTTTTTT,CASSLDGGPGSNEKLFF
15,TRBV5-5,TRBJ1-2,.,once,TGTGCCAGCAGCTTGGATGGGGATTCTGGCTATGGCTACACCTTC,CASSLDGDSGYGYTF
13,TRBV29-1,TRBJ2-5,TRBD2,.,TGCAGCGTTGCCCCCTCTAGCGGCGAGACCCAGTACTTC,CSVAPSSGETQYF
12,TRBV27,TRBJ1-1,.,.,TGTGCCAGCAGGGCCCCATATGCTGAAGCTTTCTTT,CASRAPYAEAFF
14,TRBV6-5,TRBJ1-2,.,.,TGTGCCAGCAGTACGGGGGCGCGGGGCTATGGCTACACCTTC,CASSTGARGYGYTF
14,TRBV7-2,TRBJ2-2,TRBD2,once,TGTGCCAGCAGCCCACGGGCGGGAGCCGGGGAGCTGTTTTTT,CASSPRAGAGELFF
17,TRBV19,TRBJ1-3,.,.,TGTGCCAGTAGTATTTCCGGGACATCAGGCTCTGGAAACACCATATATTTT,CASSISGTSGSGNTIYF
19,TRBV10-3,TRBJ2-4,TRBD2,.,TGTGCCATCAGTGCTACTAGCGGGGGGGCCCAGAGTCCCAAAAACATTCAGTACTTC,CAISATSGGAQSPKNIQYF
14,TRBV11-2,TRBJ2-7,TRBD1,medium-sized,TGTGCCAGCAGTTCTCAGACAGGGATGGGCGAGCAGTACTTC,CASSSQTGMGEQYF
16,TRBV10-3,TRBJ2-2,TRBD1,.,TGTGCCATCAGGCAAGGACAGGGATTGAACACCGGGGAGCTGTTTTTT,CAIRQGQGLNTGELFF
15,TRBV5-1,TRBJ1-3,.,.,TGCGCCAGCAGCACCGCGACAAGCTCTGGAAACACCATATATTTT,CASSTATSSGNTIYF
13,TRBV7-3,TRBJ2-2,.,.,TGTGCCAGCAGTCCCGGGCTCACCGGGGAGCTGTTTTTT,CASSPGLTGELFF
15,TRBV6-1,TRBJ1-1,TRBD1,.,TGTGCCAGCAGGGGTGGGACAGGGCCGAACACTGAAGCTTTCTTT,CASRGGTGPNTEAFF
15,TRBV11-2,TRBJ2-1,.,.,TGTGCCAGCAGCTTAGATAATGGCGTATACAATGAGCAGTTCTTC,CASSLDNGVYNEQFF
15,TRBV27,TRBJ2-1,.,.,TGTGCCAGCAGTCCTAACGCGGGTCCCTACAATGAGCAGTTCTTC,CASSPNAGPYNEQFF
14,TRBV12-5,TRBJ2-1,.,.,TGTGCTAGTGGTTTGTCGGGCTCCCCCGCTGAGCAGTTCTTC,CASGLSGSPAEQFF
13,TRBV18,TRBJ2-3,TRBD2,.,TGTGCCAGCTCCGGGGGGAGCACAGATACGCAGTATTTT,CASSGGSTDTQYF